Each of the 25 T cell receptor beta chains below was sequenced from the same sample in a study of control samples from healthy donors and cancer patients. Libraries were prepared by immunoSEQ multiplex PCR; TCRdb keeps only in-frame clonotypes and omits some of them. The repertoire includes approximately 130,000 clones, approximately 87% of them detected once, and roughly 12% sits in the top ten. Source material: blood. All receptors come from a man aged 25-45 years in good health.

This chain links TRBV20-1 with TRBJ2-3; 12 positions match TRBD2. The CDR3 runs to 17 residues. The germline V gene encodes CDR1 DFQATT and CDR2 SNEGSKA (reference sequence). Unmatched junction bases numbered 9, after V lost 3 bases and J lost 2 bases. The CDR3 DNA is TGCAGTGCTAGTAGTCCTAGCGGGGGGGCTGTCACAGATACGCAGTATTTT. It codes for CSASSPSGGAVTDTQYF.

This chain uses TRBV7-9 with TRBJ2-7; 12 bases match TRBD2. Germline CDR1 and CDR2: SEHNR and FQNEAQ (reference sequence). With 1 base clipped from V and 7 bases from J, the junction kept 8 bases outside the gene matches. The length of the CDR3 is 16 residues. In nucleotides, the CDR3 is TGTGCCAGCAGCTTAGAGGGACTAGCGGGCTTGAGAGAGCAGTACTTC. It is translated as CASSLEGLAGLREQYF.

The rearrangement links TRBV2 to TRBJ2-1, with 7 bases lining up with TRBD2. The CDR3 loop spans 15 amino acids. Germline V gene data show CDR1 as SNHLY and CDR2 as FYNNEI. V shed 3 bases and J 9 bases; nucleotides not matched to a gene: 11. The CDR3 DNA reads as TGTGCCAGCAGTGATGGGGGGGTTTCGACTGGTGAGCAGTTCTTC. As protein: CASSDGGVSTGEQFF.

J is TRBJ1-3 and V is TRBV18, with D maybe TRBD1 (5 bases). With 2 bases removed from V and 3 bases from J, the gap between germline ends came to 11 bases. The CDR3 is 15 residues long. Germline V gene lookup returns CDR1 KGHSH and CDR2 LQKENI. The CDR3 here is CASSPGGDGGNTIYF. In nucleotides, the CDR3 is TGTGCCAGCTCACCAGGAGGGGACGGTGGAAACACCATATATTTT.

This chain joins TRBV29-1 and TRBJ1-1, with 7 bases aligning to TRBD1. The ends lost 6 bases at V and 0 bases at J; junction bases unmatched: 7. Germline CDR1 and CDR2: SQVTM and ANQGSEA. The CDR3 covers 14 residues. CDR3 sequence: CSVSRDSMNTEAFF. The CDR3 DNA reads TGCAGCGTGAGCCGGGACAGCATGAACACTGAAGCTTTCTTT.

V gene TRBV2 combines with J gene TRBJ2-2; D is undetermined. Deletions cut 6 bases from V and 4 bases from J, with 12 bases between. In germline, CDR1 is SNHLY, CDR2 FYNNEI. This CDR3 spans 14 amino acids. The CDR3, as DNA: TGTGCCAGCAGAACCCAAGGCGGCACCGGGGAGCTGTTTTTT. This translates into CASRTQGGTGELFF.

This clone was recorded a few times. Other DNA sequences within the sample encode an identical CDR3. The chain combines TRBV28 with TRBJ1-2; possibly TRBD1 for D (6 bases). Germline values: CDR1 MDHEN, CDR2 SYDVKM. Trimming pared 2 bases from V and 4 bases from J, leaving 8 bases between. CDR3 length: 13 amino acids. CDR3 protein: CASSLQGSYGYTF. The CDR3, as DNA: TGTGCCAGCAGTTTACAGGGGTCCTATGGCTACACCTTC.

This chain connects TRBV7-9 to TRBJ2-2, with 8 bases lining up with TRBD1. With 5 bases clipped from V and 1 base from J, the junction kept 3 bases outside the gene matches. This CDR3 contains 15 residues. Per the germline V gene, CDR1 is SEHNR and CDR2 is FQNEAQ (reference sequence). This CDR3 reads CASSQGTGNTGELFF. DNA for the CDR3: TGTGCCAGCAGCCAAGGGACAGGGAACACCGGGGAGCTGTTTTTT.

This chain connects TRBV9 to TRBJ1-1; D uncertain. V lost 6 bases and J lost 0, with 3 bases in between. The CDR3 sequence is 11 residues long. Germline CDR1 is SGDLS and CDR2 is YYNGEE. In nucleotides, the CDR3 is TGTGCCAGCACCCTGAACACTGAAGCTTTCTTT. It codes for CASTLNTEAFF.

This clone was seen a handful of times. The rearrangement uses TRBV29-1 and TRBJ1-1; D possibly corresponds to TRBD1 (6 bases). This CDR3 is 13 amino acids long. Trimming took 6 bases from V and 4 from J, leaving 15 bases between them. Germline CDR1 and CDR2: SQVTM and ANQGSEA. CDR3: CSVGTTQGTEAFF. The CDR3 DNA is TGCAGCGTGGGGACAACCCAGGGCACTGAAGCTTTCTTT. Full variable domain (rest looked up from reference TRBV29-1 and TRBJ1-1): SAVISQKPSRDICQRGTSLTIQCQVDSQVTMMFWYRQQPGQSLTLIATANQGSEATYESGFVIDKFPISRPNLTFSTLTVSNMSPEDSSIYLCSVGTTQGTEAFFGQGTRLTVV.

The genes are TRBV6-2 or TRBV6-3 and TRBJ1-2, with a possible D match to TRBD1 (6 bases). Trimming left V 0 bases short and J 2 bases short, with 10 bases between. Germline-derived CDR1 and CDR2 are MNHEY and SVGEGT. This CDR3 spans 15 amino acids. The CDR3 spells CASSYSRGANYGYTF. CDR3 sequence (DNA): TGTGCCAGCAGTTACTCGCGGGGGGCGAACTATGGCTACACCTTC.

This rearrangement joins TRBV10-2 to TRBJ2-7; 9 nucleotides match TRBD2. The CDR3 extends over 14 amino acids. V lost 0 bases and J lost 7; bases outside the gene matches: 4. Germline V CDR1 and CDR2: WSHSY, SAAADI. In DNA, the CDR3 is TGCGCCAGCAGTGAGTCGGGCCTAGCGGGGGAGCAGTACTTC. Protein: CASSESGLAGEQYF.

This chain links TRBV5-4 with TRBJ1-6; TRBD1 is a possible D gene (6 bases). Trimming removed 3 bases at V and 7 bases at J, with 8 bases between. This CDR3 is built from 13 residues. Germline loops: CDR1 SGHNT, CDR2 YYREEE (reference sequence). CDR3 nucleotides: TGTGCCAGCAGCTCTCAGGGGAATTCACCCCTCCACTTT. The encoded protein is CASSSQGNSPLHF.

The chain carries TRBV4-2 and TRBJ1-6, with 10 bases matching TRBD1. The CDR3 extends over 15 amino acids. The ends lost 4 bases at V and 9 bases at J; junction bases unmatched: 6. The germline V gene has CDR1 LGHNA and CDR2 YNFKEQ. DNA of the CDR3: TGTGCCAGCAGCCCGGGACAGGGGCAAAGTTCACCCCTCCACTTT. Amino acid sequence: CASSPGQGQSSPLHF.

The chain uses TRBV3-1 (or the pseudogene TRBV3-2) and TRBJ2-5; 7 nucleotides agree with TRBD1. The CDR3 is made up of 12 amino acids. The junction had 3 bases not matched to a gene; V was cut back by 3 bases and J by 8 bases. Germline V gene data show CDR1 as LGHDT and CDR2 as YNNKEL (reference sequence). In DNA form, the CDR3 reads TGTGCCAGCAGCCAGACAGGGAGAACCCAGTACTTC. Amino acid sequence: CASSQTGRTQYF.

The J gene is TRBJ1-1, the V gene TRBV27, with D perhaps TRBD1 (5 bases). The CDR3 is made up of 13 amino acids. Looked up from germline, CDR1 is MNHEY and CDR2 is SMNVEV (reference sequence). V was trimmed by 3 bases and J by 4 bases, leaving 9 bases between them. CDR3 amino acids: CASSFARVTEAFF. Written as DNA, the CDR3 is TGTGCCAGCAGTTTTGCCAGGGTCACTGAAGCTTTCTTT.

This clone appeared a single time. CDR3 loop: CASSMVGGRAFF. CDR3 sequence (DNA): TGTGCCAGTAGTATGGTGGGCGGAAGAGCTTTCTTT. The chain combines TRBV19 with TRBJ1-1, with unresolved D. In germline, CDR1 is LNHDA, CDR2 SQIVND (reference sequence). The V and J ends lost 3 bases and 10 bases respectively, with 12 bases between them. The length of the CDR3 is 12 residues.

The V gene is TRBV13, the J gene TRBJ1-1; the match to TRBD1 covers 7 bases. CDR3 size: 13 residues. V lost 6 bases, J lost 8 bases, and 9 bases stayed unmatched. Germline lookup yields CDR1 PRHDT and CDR2 FYEKMQ (reference sequence). This CDR3 reads CASSLQGTVEAFF. The CDR3 region has the DNA TGTGCCAGCAGTTTACAAGGGACAGTGGAAGCTTTCTTT.

This sequence joins TRBV5-6 and TRBJ1-2; unclear D gene. Looked up from germline, CDR1 is SGHDT and CDR2 is YYEEEE. V was pared by 1 base and J by 1 base, with 8 bases between. The CDR3 spans 14 residues. CDR3 region: CASSLSVSNYGYTF. DNA of the CDR3: TGTGCCAGCAGCTTGAGCGTCAGTAACTATGGCTACACCTTC. Based on the CDR3 plus reference TRBV5-6 and TRBJ1-2, the full variable domain is DAGVTQSPTHLIKTRGQQVTLRCSPKSGHDTVSWYQQALGQGPQFIFQYYEEEERQRGNFPDRFSGHQFPNYSSELNVNALLLGDSALYLCASSLSVSNYGYTFGSGTRLTVV.

The sample holds one count of this clone. V and J are TRBV24-1 and TRBJ2-3; D might be TRBD1 (6 bases). This CDR3 is 16 amino acids long. The V end lost 1 base, the J end lost 2 bases, and 12 bases lay between the germline ends. Looked up from germline, CDR1 is KGHDR and CDR2 is SFDVKD. CDR3 sequence reads: CATSDLSDSFTDTQYF. The CDR3 DNA follows: TGTGCCACCAGTGATTTATCGGACAGCTTCACAGATACGCAGTATTTT.

This chain links TRBV30 with TRBJ1-5, with D unresolved. The germline CDR1 and CDR2 sequences are GTSNPN and SVGIG (reference sequence). V lost 2 bases, J lost 1 base, and 6 bases lay in between. CDR3 length equals 13 residues. CDR3 region: CAWSSQSNQPQHF. CDR3 DNA: TGTGCCTGGAGTTCCCAAAGCAATCAGCCCCAGCATTTT.

The CDR3 nucleotides are TGCGCCAGCAGCTTGATTGGGGTCCCCGGAAACACCATATATTTT. Translated: CASSLIGVPGNTIYF. This chain connects TRBV5-1 to TRBJ1-3, with D unclear. V was shortened by 1 base and J by 4 bases, with 12 bases between the two germline ends. In germline, CDR1 is SGHRS, CDR2 YFSETQ. CDR3 length equals 15 residues.

The CDR3 DNA sequence: TGTGCCACCAGTGGGGGACAGTTAAACAATCAGCCCCAGCATTTT. Amino acid sequence: CATSGGQLNNQPQHF. The chain employs TRBV24-1 and TRBJ1-5; TRBD1 agrees at 7 bases. J lost 3 bases, V lost 5 bases, and 6 bases had no gene match. The CDR3 totals 15 residues. Germline V gene data show CDR1 as KGHDR and CDR2 as SFDVKD.

A single count supports this clone. V usage is TRBV11-2 and J usage is TRBJ2-7, with no clear D. This CDR3 contains 13 residues. The germline V and J ends were trimmed by 1 base and 0 bases, with 4 bases remaining between them. Germline CDR1 is SGHAT and CDR2 is FQNNGV. The CDR3 reads CASSLVASYEQYF. In nucleotides, the CDR3 is TGTGCCAGCAGCTTAGTAGCCTCCTACGAGCAGTACTTC.

This chain joins TRBV24-1 and TRBJ1-5; 7 nucleotides agree with TRBD1. CDR1 is KGHDR and CDR2 is SFDVKD in the germline V gene. V lost 2 bases, J lost 7 bases, and 4 bases stayed unmatched. The CDR3 spans 14 residues. The CDR3 nucleotides are TGTGCCACCAGTGATTGGGACAGTTCCCAGCCCCAGCATTTT. Translated, it gives CATSDWDSSQPQHF.